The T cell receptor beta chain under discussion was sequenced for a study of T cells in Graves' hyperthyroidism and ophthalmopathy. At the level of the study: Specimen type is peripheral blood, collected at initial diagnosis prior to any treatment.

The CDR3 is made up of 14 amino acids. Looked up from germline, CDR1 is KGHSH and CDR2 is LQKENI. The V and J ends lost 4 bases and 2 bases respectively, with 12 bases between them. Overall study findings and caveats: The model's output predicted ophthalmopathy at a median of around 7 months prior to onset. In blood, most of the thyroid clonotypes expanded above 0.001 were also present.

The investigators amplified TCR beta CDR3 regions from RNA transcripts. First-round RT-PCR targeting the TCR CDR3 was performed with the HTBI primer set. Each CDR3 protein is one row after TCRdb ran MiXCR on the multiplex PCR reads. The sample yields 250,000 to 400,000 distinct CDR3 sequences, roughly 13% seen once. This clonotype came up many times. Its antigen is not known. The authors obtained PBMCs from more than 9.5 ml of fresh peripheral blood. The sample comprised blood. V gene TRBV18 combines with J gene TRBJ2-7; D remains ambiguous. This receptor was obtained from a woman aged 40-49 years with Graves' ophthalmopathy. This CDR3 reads CASSLRRKTYEQYF. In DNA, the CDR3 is TGTGCCAGCTCACTCCGACGGAAGACCTACGAGCAGTACTTC.